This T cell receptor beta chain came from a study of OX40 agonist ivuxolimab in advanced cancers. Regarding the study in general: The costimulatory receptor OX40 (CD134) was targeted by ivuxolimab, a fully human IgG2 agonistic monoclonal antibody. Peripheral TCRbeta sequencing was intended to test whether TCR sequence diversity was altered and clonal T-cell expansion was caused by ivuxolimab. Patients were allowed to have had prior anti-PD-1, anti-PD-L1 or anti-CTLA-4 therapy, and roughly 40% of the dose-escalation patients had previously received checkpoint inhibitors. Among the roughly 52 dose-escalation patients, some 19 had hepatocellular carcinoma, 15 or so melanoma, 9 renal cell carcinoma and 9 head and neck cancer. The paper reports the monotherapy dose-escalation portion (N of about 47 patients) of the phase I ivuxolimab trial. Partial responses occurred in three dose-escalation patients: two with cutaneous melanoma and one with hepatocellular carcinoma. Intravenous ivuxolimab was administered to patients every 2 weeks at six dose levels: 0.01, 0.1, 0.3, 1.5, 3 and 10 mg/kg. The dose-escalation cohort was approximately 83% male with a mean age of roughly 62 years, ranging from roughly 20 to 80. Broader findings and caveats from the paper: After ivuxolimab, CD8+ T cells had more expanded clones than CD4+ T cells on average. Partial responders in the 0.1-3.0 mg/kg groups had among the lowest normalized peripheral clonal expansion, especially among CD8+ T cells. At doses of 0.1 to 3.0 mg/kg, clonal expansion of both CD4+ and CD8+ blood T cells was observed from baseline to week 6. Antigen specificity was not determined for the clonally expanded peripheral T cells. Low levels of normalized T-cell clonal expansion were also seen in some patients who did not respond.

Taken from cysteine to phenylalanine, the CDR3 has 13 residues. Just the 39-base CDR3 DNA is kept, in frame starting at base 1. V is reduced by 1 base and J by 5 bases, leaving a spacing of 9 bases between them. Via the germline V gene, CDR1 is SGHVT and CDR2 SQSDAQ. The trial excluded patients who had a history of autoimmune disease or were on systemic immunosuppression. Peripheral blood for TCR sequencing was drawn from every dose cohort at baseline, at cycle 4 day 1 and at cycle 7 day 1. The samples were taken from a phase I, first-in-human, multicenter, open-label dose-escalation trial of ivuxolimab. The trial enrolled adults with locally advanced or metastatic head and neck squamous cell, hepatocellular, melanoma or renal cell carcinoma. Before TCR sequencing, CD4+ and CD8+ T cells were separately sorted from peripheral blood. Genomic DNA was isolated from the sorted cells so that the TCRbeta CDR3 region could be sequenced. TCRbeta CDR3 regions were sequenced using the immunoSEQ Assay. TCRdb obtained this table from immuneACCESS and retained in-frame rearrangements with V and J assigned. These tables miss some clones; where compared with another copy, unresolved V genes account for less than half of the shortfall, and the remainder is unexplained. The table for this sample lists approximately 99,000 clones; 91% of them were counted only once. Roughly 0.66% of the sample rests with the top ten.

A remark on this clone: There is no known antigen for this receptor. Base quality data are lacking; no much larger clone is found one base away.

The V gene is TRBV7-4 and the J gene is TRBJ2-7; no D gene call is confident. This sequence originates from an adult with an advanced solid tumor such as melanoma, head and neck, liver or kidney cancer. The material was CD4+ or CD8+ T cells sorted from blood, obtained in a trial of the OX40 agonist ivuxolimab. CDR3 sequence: CASSLVRSHEQYF. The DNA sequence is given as TGTGCCAGCAGCTTAGTCAGGTCCCACGAGCAGTACTTC.